This passage covers 8 T cell receptor beta chains from one sample sequenced in a study of T cells after posttransplantation cyclophosphamide. Method: immunoSEQ multiplex PCR; TCRdb's copy keeps in-frame clones and lacks some. Here the sample spans more than 50,000 clones, around 84% being singletons. The sequencing sample was made of PBMCs. These receptors were taken from a man in his thirties or forties with a blood cancer, CMV-positive, and with a related stem cell donor.

This sequence joins TRBV2 and TRBJ1-3; the D is unclear. The germline CDR1 and CDR2 sequences are SNHLY and FYNNEI. This CDR3 region has 17 residues. V gave up 6 bases and J gave up 2 bases, with 20 bases separating them. CDR3 sequence (DNA): TGTGCCAGCAGCGCACGTCCCTTTCGACAAACTGGAAACACCATATATTTT. This encodes CASSARPFRQTGNTIYF. Full variable domain (remainder filled in from reference TRBV2 and TRBJ1-3): EPEVTQTPSHQVTQMGQEVILRCVPISNHLYFYWYRQILGQKVEFLVSFYNNEISEKSEIFDDQFSVERPDGSNFTLKIRSTKLEDSAMYFCASSARPFRQTGNTIYFGEGSWLTVV.

In this sample, this clone turned up a few times. The chain recombines TRBV28 with TRBJ1-4; 9 bases line up with TRBD1. V dropped 7 bases and J dropped 8; count of bases not matched to a gene: 11. The germline V gene encodes CDR1 MDHEN and CDR2 SYDVKM. The CDR3 runs to 15 residues. The CDR3 sequence: CASTETGGVWEKLFF. The CDR3 region has the DNA TGTGCCAGCACCGAAACAGGGGGCGTTTGGGAAAAACTGTTTTTT.

The chain combines TRBV30 with TRBJ1-5; D not certain. CDR3 length: 13 amino acids. Germline V gene data show CDR1 as GTSNPN and CDR2 as SVGIG (reference sequence). The V end was cut by 0 bases, the J end by 4 bases, with 7 bases between. The DNA for the CDR3 is TGTGCCTGGAGTGTACAATCGAATCAGCCCCAGCATTTT. Amino acids: CAWSVQSNQPQHF.

This clone turned up a few times. J is TRBJ1-1 and V is TRBV15; TRBD1 might be the D (6 bases). With 8 bases removed from V and 2 bases from J, the gap between germline ends came to 15 bases. The CDR3 runs 14 residues. Per the germline V gene, CDR1 is LNHNV and CDR2 is YYDKDF (reference sequence). The CDR3 is CATAAAGANTEAFF. The CDR3 DNA follows: TGTGCCACCGCAGCAGCGGGGGCCAACACTGAAGCTTTCTTT. Filled out from reference TRBV15 and TRBJ1-1, the complete variable domain reads DAMVIQNPRYQVTQFGKPVTLSCSQTLNHNVMYWYQQKSSQAPKLLFHYYDKDFNNEADTPDNFQSRRPNTSFCFLDIRSPGLGDTAMYLCATAAAGANTEAFFGQGTRLTVV.

This chain connects TRBV4-1 to TRBJ2-1, with D perhaps TRBD2 (8 bases). The CDR3 covers 18 residues. The germline gives CDR1 MGHRA, CDR2 YSYEKL. Trimming removed 4 bases at V and 2 bases at J, with 21 bases between. For the CDR3, the DNA is TGCGCCAGCAGCCGATCCTCGGGAGGGCAGGGGGCCTACAATGAGCAGTTCTTC. This encodes CASSRSSGGQGAYNEQFF.

This chain joins TRBV5-4 and TRBJ1-2; tentative D call: TRBD1 (6 bases). Germline CDR1 SGHNT, CDR2 YYREEE (reference sequence). This CDR3 spans 19 amino acids. With 0 bases removed from V and 1 base from J, the gap between germline ends came to 22 bases. The CDR3 here is CASSLDLVRGGFYNYGYTF. Written as DNA, the CDR3 is TGTGCCAGCAGCTTGGATTTAGTGAGGGGGGGTTTTTATAACTATGGCTACACCTTC.

The V call is TRBV4-1, the J call TRBJ1-1; a weak D match, TRBD1 (6 bases). CDR1 is MGHRA and CDR2 is YSYEKL in the germline V gene. The CDR3 runs 13 residues. The V end lost 7 bases, the J end lost 4 bases, and 13 bases lay between the germline ends. CDR3 protein: CASTPQGITEAFF. The CDR3 bases are TGCGCCAGCACCCCACAGGGAATCACTGAAGCTTTCTTT.

The V call is TRBV27, the J call TRBJ1-1; D uncertain. V lost 5 bases and J lost 7, with 8 bases in between. Germline V gene data show CDR1 as MNHEY and CDR2 as SMNVEV (reference sequence). The CDR3 extends over 11 amino acids. The CDR3 nucleotides are TGTGCCAGCAGTCGCCGGGGTGAAGCTTTCTTT. The encoded protein is CASSRRGEAFF.